The T cell receptor beta chain described here comes from a study of T cell changes during pregnancy in multiple sclerosis (dated 2019 in TCRdb). Broadly, across the study: Changes in the T cell repertoire over the course of pregnancy were examined in this study in women with multiple sclerosis.

Library preparation employed the immunoSEQ multiplex PCR assay. This is the immuneACCESS table as TCRdb keeps it, with only in-frame sequences that have V and J called. A part of the clones is gone; compared with another copy, unresolved V genes explain less than half, and the rest is unexplained. The sample table shows tens of thousands of clones, and roughly 88% are seen once. The ten largest clones add up to 9.5% of the sample. With respect to this clone: Its binding antigen is unknown. No base quality information exists; no much larger clone differs at one position.

Trimming removed 3 bases from V and 0 bases from J, leaving 6 bases between the germline ends. The CDR3 runs 14 amino acids, cysteine and phenylalanine included. The CDR3 DNA has 42 bases and is translated from base 1. The CDR1 and CDR2 encoded by the germline V gene are MRHNA and SNTAGT. This clonotype originated in a female donor in good health, enrolled as a control in a pregnancy study. Sequenced here: peripheral blood, sampled after pregnancy. The chain employs TRBV6-4 and TRBJ2-1, and perhaps TRBD1 as D gene, on 6 matching bases. The nucleotide sequence reads as follows: TGTGCCAGCAGTGAGGACAGCTCCTACAATGAGCAGTTCTTC. It translates as CASSEDSSYNEQFF.